These 28 T cell receptor beta chains originate from one sample sequenced in a study of T-cell reconstitution after alpha-beta-depleted transplantation in children. The library targeted TCRbeta and was prepared with unique molecular identifiers. MiXCR was run by TCRdb on the PCR reads, yielding one entry per CDR3 protein. The sample yields around 600,000 distinct CDR3 sequences, around 16% seen once. The sample in question was PBMCs from the stem cell graft donor, obtained from the stem cell graft. The receptors here all came from a human donor who donated a stem cell graft to a child with acute myeloid leukemia.

This sequence joins TRBV12-3 or TRBV12-4 and TRBJ2-1; 10 nucleotides agree with TRBD2. The trim removed 5 bases at V and 8 bases at J, leaving 12 bases unmatched. This CDR3 is built from 16 residues. CDR3: CASSPLERGGLDEQFF. The DNA for the CDR3 is TGTGCCAGCAGTCCCTTGGAGCGGGGGGGCCTCGATGAGCAGTTCTTC.

This clonotype was seen repeatedly, ten times or more. The chain combines TRBV20-1 with TRBJ1-1; weak D call: TRBD1 (5 bases). The V gene's germline CDR1 is DFQATT and CDR2 SNEGSKA (reference sequence). The CDR3 spans 14 residues. V gave up 8 bases and J gave up 0 bases, with 16 bases separating them. In nucleotides, the CDR3 is TGCAGTTCCAAGGGGACGGCTATGAACACTGAAGCTTTCTTT. It is translated as CSSKGTAMNTEAFF.

V usage is TRBV7-9 and J usage is TRBJ2-5, with TRBD1 matching 8 bases. There are 13 residues in the CDR3. Losses at the gene ends were 5 bases for V and 5 bases for J; bases not matched to a gene: 4. Germline V gene lookup returns CDR1 SEHNR and CDR2 FQNEAQ (reference sequence). The chain's CDR3 is CASSKRQGETQYF. The CDR3 coding sequence is TGTGCCAGCAGCAAAAGACAGGGGGAGACCCAGTACTTC.

The chain has TRBV11-2 and TRBJ2-3; D might be TRBD1 or TRBD2, each matching 5 bases. V was clipped by 0 bases and J by 2 bases, with 15 bases between them. The germline CDR1 and CDR2 sequences are SGHAT and FQNNGV. This CDR3 contains 17 residues. CDR3 in DNA: TGTGCCAGCAGCTTAGAAGGACCGGGGACCAACACAGATACGCAGTATTTT. This encodes CASSLEGPGTNTDTQYF.

The V and J genes are TRBV20-1 and TRBJ2-1; no clear D gene. The CDR3 length is 12 residues. Trimming stripped 2 bases from V and 7 bases from J, with 9 bases between. CDR1 is DFQATT, CDR2 SNEGSKA, per germline (reference sequence). In DNA, the CDR3 is TGCAGTGCTAGACTGCAGGTGAATGAGCAGTTCTTC. Translating gives CSARLQVNEQFF.

This chain uses TRBV9 with TRBJ2-6; D is possibly TRBD2 (5 bases). The V gene lost 3 bases and the J gene lost 0 bases, with 19 bases spanning the gap. Looked up from germline, CDR1 is SGDLS and CDR2 is YYNGEE. The CDR3 runs 19 residues. CDR3 sequence reads: CASSGWDGVGSSGANVLTF. The CDR3 DNA reads TGTGCCAGCAGCGGGTGGGATGGCGTAGGGAGCTCTGGGGCCAACGTCCTGACTTTC.

The chain uses TRBV2 and TRBJ2-7; TRBD1 matches at 9 bases. The CDR3 contains 15 residues. Germline values: CDR1 SNHLY, CDR2 FYNNEI. Trimming removed 8 bases from V and 0 bases from J; junction bases left unmatched: 8. CDR3 residues: CASSRTGGPSYEQYF. As DNA, the CDR3 is TGTGCCAGCTCCCGTACAGGGGGCCCCTCCTACGAGCAGTACTTC. The entire variable domain, with the rest obtained from reference TRBV2 and TRBJ2-7, is as follows: EPEVTQTPSHQVTQMGQEVILRCVPISNHLYFYWYRQILGQKVEFLVSFYNNEISEKSEIFDDQFSVERPDGSNFTLKIRSTKLEDSAMYFCASSRTGGPSYEQYFGPGTRLTVT.

The gene calls are TRBV18 and TRBJ2-5; D is ambiguous. V was shortened by 3 bases and J by 1 base, with 6 bases between the two germline ends. The germline V gene has CDR1 KGHSH and CDR2 LQKENI. The CDR3 loop spans 13 amino acids. The CDR3 DNA is TGTGCCAGCTCACCCATGGGCCAAGAGACCCAGTACTTC. Amino acid sequence: CASSPMGQETQYF.

This clonotype was seen only a few times. V and J are TRBV4-3 and TRBJ2-3; D is possibly TRBD2 (5 bases). Between the trimmed V and J ends, which lost 1 base and 1 base, there was a span of 15 bases. The CDR3 is 17 residues long. Germline CDR1 and CDR2: LGHNA and YSLEER. The CDR3, as DNA: TGCGCCAGCAGCCAAGCTGGAGGTCTTTGGGGCACAGATACGCAGTATTTT. Protein sequence: CASSQAGGLWGTDTQYF.

This chain uses TRBV20-1 with TRBJ1-5; possible D gene TRBD1, 6 bases. Per the germline V gene, CDR1 is DFQATT and CDR2 is SNEGSKA (reference sequence). V lost 0 bases and J 4 bases, leaving 13 bases between the germline ends. This CDR3 is built from 15 residues. The CDR3 is CSARELGQGNQPQHF. The DNA for the CDR3 is TGCAGTGCTAGAGAATTGGGGCAGGGGAATCAGCCCCAGCATTTT.

The table lists this clonotype with a few counts. V gene TRBV7-6 combines with J gene TRBJ2-3, with a weak D call TRBD1 (5 bases). The germline CDR1 and CDR2 sequences are SGHVS and FNYEAQ. CDR3 size: 15 residues. Trimming cost V 5 bases and J 3 bases, with 15 bases left between them. CDR3 loop: CASSPQPPGTDTQYF. DNA of the CDR3: TGTGCCAGCAGCCCCCAGCCCCCAGGGACAGATACGCAGTATTTT.

This clonotype was seen ten or more times. The chain is built from TRBV20-1 and TRBJ2-7; possible D gene TRBD2, 6 bases. With 6 bases removed from V and 4 bases from J, the gap between germline ends came to 19 bases. In germline, CDR1 is DFQATT, CDR2 SNEGSKA (reference sequence). CDR3 length: 14 amino acids. The CDR3 loop reads CSALLKQGGYEQYV. CDR3 in DNA: TGCAGTGCGCTCCTAAAGCAGGGAGGTTACGAGCAGTACGTC.

In this sample, this clonotype turned up a few times. The V gene is TRBV20-1, the J gene TRBJ2-7, with 11 bases lining up with TRBD2. CDR1 is DFQATT and CDR2 is SNEGSKA in the germline V gene (reference sequence). The CDR3 has 16 residues. V shed 1 base, J shed 3 bases, and the junction held 8 bases outside the gene matches. CDR3 coding DNA: TGCAGTGCTAGAGCTTCGACTAGCGGGGATTTCTACGAGCAGTACTTC. Translated, it gives CSARASTSGDFYEQYF.

The CDR3 region has the DNA TGTGCCAGCAGCGAGACTAGACTAGAGACCCAGTACTTC. Translating it yields CASSETRLETQYF. The chain joins TRBV6-1 to TRBJ2-5, with D perhaps TRBD2 (6 bases). The V and J ends lost 6 bases and 4 bases respectively, with 12 bases between them. This CDR3 spans 13 amino acids. Germline V gene lookup returns CDR1 MNHNS and CDR2 SASEGT.

The V and J genes are TRBV28 and TRBJ2-3; D call uncertain. CDR1 is MDHEN, CDR2 SYDVKM, per germline. V lost 2 bases and J lost 1, with 19 bases in between. The CDR3 is 18 residues long. DNA for the CDR3: TGTGCCAGCAGTTTAGGGCGTTGGCTCACCTCTCGCACAGATACGCAGTATTTT. As protein: CASSLGRWLTSRTDTQYF.

For the CDR3, the DNA is TGTGCCAGCAGGAGGGGTGCCAGAATGAACACTGAAGCTTTCTTT. Protein product: CASRRGARMNTEAFF. The chain couples TRBV6-2 or TRBV6-3 to TRBJ1-1; the D gene is possibly TRBD1 (5 bases). Germline CDR1 reads MNHEY; CDR2 reads SVGEGT. This CDR3 has 15 amino acids. V was shortened by 6 bases and J by 0 bases, with 14 bases between the two germline ends.

This clonotype occurred a few times. DNA for the CDR3: TGTGCCAGCAGCTTAAGAGTCCAGGGGTTTGATGAGCAGTTCTTC. Amino acids: CASSLRVQGFDEQFF. This sequence joins TRBV7-3 and TRBJ2-1, with D possibly TRBD1 on 6 matching bases. V lost 1 base, J lost 8 bases, and 15 bases lay in between. Germline lookup yields CDR1 SGHTA and CDR2 FQGTGA. The CDR3 runs to 15 residues.

In this sample, this clonotype turned up many times. The J gene is TRBJ2-2, the V gene TRBV20-1; no clear D gene. The V gene's germline CDR1 is DFQATT and CDR2 SNEGSKA (reference sequence). There are 13 residues in the CDR3. V was cut by 5 bases and J by 5 bases, with 12 bases left in between. CDR3 sequence: CSARALGTGELFF. In nucleotides, the CDR3 is TGCAGTGCTCGAGCTTTGGGGACCGGGGAGCTGTTTTTT.

CDR3 sequence reads: CASSQDVAYEQYV. The CDR3 DNA is TGTGCCAGCAGCCAAGACGTTGCCTACGAGCAGTACGTC. V is TRBV7-9 and J is TRBJ2-7, with unresolved D. Germline V gene data show CDR1 as SEHNR and CDR2 as FQNEAQ (reference sequence). The CDR3 is 13 amino acids. The ends were cut back, 5 bases at V and 2 bases at J, with 10 bases in the middle.

Ten or more counts support this clonotype. The rearrangement joins TRBV5-5 to TRBJ2-5, with TRBD1 matching 7 bases. Per germline, CDR1 SGHKS and CDR2 YYEKEE (reference sequence). The CDR3 consists of 13 residues. V shed 2 bases and J 4 bases; nucleotides not matched to a gene: 2. CDR3 nucleotides: TGTGCCAGCAGCTTAAGACAGGGAGAGACCCAGTACTTC. Translated: CASSLRQGETQYF.

The V and J genes are TRBV5-1 and TRBJ1-1; 12 nucleotides match TRBD1. Germline values: CDR1 SGHRS, CDR2 YFSETQ. Losses at the gene ends were 7 bases for V and 7 bases for J; bases not matched to a gene: 17. The CDR3 totals 17 residues. CDR3 protein: CASSLPGTGGERSEAFF. The DNA for the CDR3 is TGCGCCAGCTCCCTTCCCGGGACAGGGGGCGAGAGAAGTGAAGCTTTCTTT.

This chain connects TRBV5-1 to TRBJ1-1; the D is unclear. Trimming cost V 4 bases and J 0 bases, with 13 bases left between them. The V gene's germline CDR1 is SGHRS and CDR2 YFSETQ. The length of the CDR3 is 15 residues. In nucleotides, the CDR3 is TGCGCCAGCAGCCACCTCGGGTCTGTGAACACTGAAGCTTTCTTT. Its translation is CASSHLGSVNTEAFF.

This chain joins TRBV20-1 and TRBJ2-7, with 8 bases matching TRBD2. The CDR3 runs 17 residues. From germline, CDR1 is DFQATT and CDR2 SNEGSKA (reference sequence). The CDR3 loop is CSARGFSGGRSSFEQYV. The CDR3 bases are TGCAGTGCTAGAGGTTTCAGCGGGGGCAGAAGCTCCTTCGAGCAGTACGTC.

This clonotype was seen only a few times. The rearrangement uses TRBV20-1 and TRBJ2-7, with TRBD1 identical over 7 bases. Germline loops: CDR1 DFQATT, CDR2 SNEGSKA (reference sequence). The CDR3 sequence is 14 residues long. The junction had 5 bases not matched to a gene; V was cut back by 2 bases and J by 1 base. The CDR3 protein is CSARPPGQSYEQYV. CDR3 sequence (DNA): TGCAGTGCTAGACCCCCGGGACAGTCCTACGAGCAGTACGTC.

The chain combines TRBV3-1 with TRBJ2-1; D gene ambiguous. Between the trimmed V and J ends, which lost 8 bases and 5 bases, there was a span of 13 bases. Germline values: CDR1 LGHDT, CDR2 YNNKEL (reference sequence). The CDR3 loop spans 13 amino acids. The CDR3, as DNA: TGTGCCAGCCAGAGAGAGTGGGACAATGAGCAGTTCTTC. It encodes CASQREWDNEQFF.

In this sample, this clonotype turned up a few times. V gene TRBV7-2 combines with J gene TRBJ2-3; D possibly corresponds to TRBD1 (5 bases). Germline assignment: CDR1 SGHTA and CDR2 FQGNSA. The CDR3 loop spans 15 amino acids. Trimming stripped 5 bases from V and 5 bases from J, with 17 bases between. In DNA form, the CDR3 reads TGTGCCAGCAGCCTGGCCGGACAAAGGAAAGATACGCAGTATTTT. It yields the protein CASSLAGQRKDTQYF. Together with reference TRBV7-2 and TRBJ2-3, the CDR3 gives the full variable domain: GAGVSQSPSNKVTEKGKDVELRCDPISGHTALYWYRQSLGQGLEFLIYFQGNSAPDKSGLPSDRFSAERTGGSVSTLTIQRTQQEDSAVYLCASSLAGQRKDTQYFGPGTRLTVL.

This clonotype was counted between two and nine times. The rearrangement uses TRBV4-1 and TRBJ2-2, with D maybe TRBD1 (6 bases). Germline CDR1 is MGHRA and CDR2 is YSYEKL. The CDR3 covers 16 residues. The ends were cut back, 0 bases at V and 3 bases at J, with 11 bases in the middle. The CDR3: CASSQDGYRDTGELFF. Written as DNA, the CDR3 is TGCGCCAGCAGCCAAGATGGGTACAGGGACACCGGGGAGCTGTTTTTT.

This clonotype turned up a few times. This chain joins TRBV7-9 and TRBJ2-1; no clear D gene. The length of the CDR3 is 12 residues. Trimming stripped 3 bases from V and 10 bases from J, with 10 bases between. Germline CDR1 and CDR2: SEHNR and FQNEAQ (reference sequence). The CDR3 region is CASSFPQGEQFF. The CDR3 DNA sequence: TGTGCCAGCAGCTTCCCTCAAGGGGAGCAGTTCTTC.